This is a list of T cell receptor beta chains from one sample in a study of Ad26.COV2.S vaccination and SARS-CoV-2 variants. The data were produced by immunoSEQ multiplex PCR, yet TCRdb's version contains in-frame clones alone and is incomplete. The sample carries around 450,000 clones, approximately 87% recorded once. This specimen was peripheral blood, taken in a trial of Ad26.COV2.S vaccine versus placebo. The receptor source for this set is a person between 18 and 59 years old who received the Ad26.COV2.S COVID-19 vaccine or a placebo. CDR3s include the opening cysteine and the closing phenylalanine or tryptophan. D genes are given only for firm matches. Not all rows give a size; the values are once, few, many and, for expanded clones, a class.

CDR3nt: TGTGCCAGCAGCTTTGGCCCAGGACTTCCCTACGAGCAGTACTTC
CDR3aa: CASSFGPGLPYEQYF
abundance: .
j_gene: TRBJ2-7
d_gene: .
v_gene: TRBV5-6

CDR3nt: TGCAGCGTTCCGATCAGGGGGGCCAGGATGGATGGCTACACCTTC
CDR3aa: CSVPIRGARMDGYTF
abundance: .
j_gene: TRBJ1-2
d_gene: TRBD1
v_gene: TRBV29-1

CDR3nt: TGTGCCAGCAGCGATGTTGGGCAGGCCGGCAATCAGCCCCAGCATTTT
CDR3aa: CASSDVGQAGNQPQHF
abundance: .
j_gene: TRBJ1-5
d_gene: .
v_gene: TRBV5-8

CDR3nt: TGTGCCAGCTCACCAGGTGAAGGCGGTGAGCAGTTCTTC
CDR3aa: CASSPGEGGEQFF
abundance: few
j_gene: TRBJ2-1
d_gene: .
v_gene: TRBV18

CDR3nt: TGCGCCAGCAGCTTGGACAGCAACTCTGGAAACACCATATATTTT
CDR3aa: CASSLDSNSGNTIYF
abundance: .
j_gene: TRBJ1-3
d_gene: .
v_gene: TRBV5-1

CDR3nt: TGTGCCAGCAGCTTAGCGGGACCGATCAGGGGGGATGAGCAGTTCTTC
CDR3aa: CASSLAGPIRGDEQFF
abundance: .
j_gene: TRBJ2-1
d_gene: .
v_gene: TRBV11-3

CDR3nt: TGTGCCATCAGCTCTGGGGGGTATACGCAGTATTTT
CDR3aa: CAISSGGYTQYF
abundance: .
j_gene: TRBJ2-3
d_gene: .
v_gene: TRBV10-3

CDR3nt: TGTGCCAGCAGTGGGGGGCGCGGGGGCTATAGCAATCAGCCCCAGCATTTT
CDR3aa: CASSGGRGGYSNQPQHF
abundance: once
j_gene: TRBJ1-5
d_gene: .
v_gene: TRBV2

CDR3nt: TGTGCCAGCAGCTTTAAGGGGGCCGGCTATGGCTACACCTTC
CDR3aa: CASSFKGAGYGYTF
abundance: .
j_gene: TRBJ1-2
d_gene: TRBD1
v_gene: TRBV7-2

CDR3nt: TGTGCCAGCAGCCCACCGGCAGACAGGGCCGAAAAACTGTTTTTT
CDR3aa: CASSPPADRAEKLFF
abundance: .
j_gene: TRBJ1-4
d_gene: TRBD1
v_gene: TRBV3-1/TRBV3-2

CDR3nt: TGTGCCAGCAGTTTCGACAGGGGAGTAACACCCCTCCACTTT
CDR3aa: CASSFDRGVTPLHF
abundance: .
j_gene: TRBJ1-6
d_gene: TRBD1
v_gene: TRBV28

CDR3nt: TGTGCCAGCAGCTCCGGAGTCAATGAGCAGTTCTTC
CDR3aa: CASSSGVNEQFF
abundance: .
j_gene: TRBJ2-1
d_gene: .
v_gene: TRBV3-1/TRBV3-2

CDR3nt: TGTGCCACCTCAGAATTAGGGCAGCCCCAGCATTTT
CDR3aa: CATSELGQPQHF
abundance: .
j_gene: TRBJ1-5
d_gene: .
v_gene: TRBV19

CDR3nt: TGTGCCAGCAGTGAATCGGACGGAGATACGCAGTATTTT
CDR3aa: CASSESDGDTQYF
abundance: .
j_gene: TRBJ2-3
d_gene: .
v_gene: TRBV6-4

CDR3nt: TGTGCCAGCAGCGTTAGTCGGGACAGACACTATGGCTACACCTTC
CDR3aa: CASSVSRDRHYGYTF
abundance: .
j_gene: TRBJ1-2
d_gene: TRBD1
v_gene: TRBV7-9

CDR3nt: TGTGCCAGCAGCCGGGACGCACTAAGCAATCAGCCCCAGCATTTT
CDR3aa: CASSRDALSNQPQHF
abundance: .
j_gene: TRBJ1-5
d_gene: .
v_gene: TRBV6-5

CDR3nt: TGTGCCAGCAGCCCTTGGGTAGATAGCACTAGCACAGATACGCAGTATTTT
CDR3aa: CASSPWVDSTSTDTQYF
abundance: .
j_gene: TRBJ2-3
d_gene: .
v_gene: TRBV27

CDR3nt: TGTGCCAGCAGCTTTGCAGGGGATTATCAGCCCCAGCATTTT
CDR3aa: CASSFAGDYQPQHF
abundance: .
j_gene: TRBJ1-5
d_gene: .
v_gene: TRBV5-6

CDR3nt: TGTGCCAGCAGCCCCACCTGGGACAGGGGTAGCACAGATACGCAGTATTTT
CDR3aa: CASSPTWDRGSTDTQYF
abundance: .
j_gene: TRBJ2-3
d_gene: TRBD1
v_gene: TRBV7-2

CDR3nt: TGTGCCAGCAGTGAAAGGGACATCAATGAGCAGTTCTTC
CDR3aa: CASSERDINEQFF
abundance: once
j_gene: TRBJ2-1
d_gene: .
v_gene: TRBV6-1

CDR3nt: TGTGCCAGTAGCTCATCAACAGGGTTCTACACTGAAGCTTTCTTT
CDR3aa: CASSSSTGFYTEAFF
abundance: .
j_gene: TRBJ1-1
d_gene: .
v_gene: TRBV19

CDR3nt: TGTGCCAGCAGTAAAAACAACCTGTACACCGGGGAGCTGTTTTTT
CDR3aa: CASSKNNLYTGELFF
abundance: .
j_gene: TRBJ2-2
d_gene: .
v_gene: TRBV25-1

CDR3nt: TGTGCCATCAACGGGGACATAAATCAGCCCCAGCATTTT
CDR3aa: CAINGDINQPQHF
abundance: .
j_gene: TRBJ1-5
d_gene: .
v_gene: TRBV10-3

CDR3nt: TGTGCCTCCACGGGGATCTCTGGAAACACCATATATTTT
CDR3aa: CASTGISGNTIYF
abundance: .
j_gene: TRBJ1-3
d_gene: .
v_gene: TRBV30

CDR3nt: TGCAGCGTTAGCGCCGGGACAGGGTATTACAATGAGCAGTTCTTC
CDR3aa: CSVSAGTGYYNEQFF
abundance: .
j_gene: TRBJ2-1
d_gene: TRBD1
v_gene: TRBV29-1

CDR3nt: TGTGCCAGCAGCTTAGGGCCCAACAGGGGAAACTATGGCTACACCTTC
CDR3aa: CASSLGPNRGNYGYTF
abundance: .
j_gene: TRBJ1-2
d_gene: TRBD1
v_gene: TRBV7-9